The sequence of this TCR beta chain was determined in a study of B cell selection in AIRE deficiency. As concerns this clone: Its cognate antigen is unknown.

Assay used: immunoSEQ multiplex PCR; TCRdb lists only in-frame clones, some missing. The repertoire holds some 25,000 clones, with roughly 97% as singletons. Study conclusions and caveats: Healthy Tconv contained about 35% of shared healthy Treg sequences; only TCRbeta sequenced. Of about 3,900 shared Treg TCRbeta sequences, about 30% were healthy-donor-only and about 9.1% patient-only. Shorter CDR3s marked shared Treg sequences, biased toward few non-templated insertions.

V shed 4 bases and J 7 bases; nucleotides not matched to a gene: 1. The length of the CDR3 is 12 residues. From germline, CDR1 is SQVTM and CDR2 ANQGSEA. Conventional CD4 T cells were sorted as CD4+CD127+ cells. Control samples were from healthy, unrelated donors. The receptor was derived from a human donor in good health. Sequencing input: CD4+CD127+ conventional T cells sorted from PBMCs. The chain carries TRBV29-1 and TRBJ2-1; 10 bases match TRBD1. The CDR3 DNA is TGCAGCGTTGGGACAGGGGGGAATGAGCAGTTCTTC. It encodes CSVGTGGNEQFF.